This is a list of T cell receptor beta chains from one sample in a study of cytomegalovirus exposure and HLA in healthy donors. Here immunoSEQ multiplex PCR was the method, and the copy in TCRdb shows in-frame clones only, minus some. This table holds over 85,000 clones, around 78% found once. What was sequenced was PBMCs. These receptors came from a young man in good health and CMV-seronegative. Each CDR3 is given with its conserved first and last residue. Part of the rows lack a size; the others show once, few, many or a class for expanded clones.

v_call,clone_size,cdr3_aa
TRBV4-2,once,CASGRDRGRDTQYF
TRBV13,few,CASSISGTGIYEQYF
TRBV29-1,once,CSVEDRSPNTEAFF
TRBV5-1,once,CASSEYRGPGYTF
TRBV5-3,-,CAVTGFAKNIQYF
TRBV9,-,CASSSGQGFSGNTIYF
TRBV23-1,-,CASSQSGVRASNQPQHF
TRBV2,-,CASSEMKAGSYNEQFF
TRBV6-5,-,CASSHGSSYEQYF
TRBV7-3,-,CASSFSGGQETQYF
TRBV13,once,CASSLRETDTQYF
TRBV2,-,CASSGQGFKLNEQFF
TRBV7-2,-,CASSPFRRGDYNEQFF
TRBV5-1,few,CASSSSTGGTEAFF
TRBV6-5,once,CASRTIGAAGELFF
TRBV5-4,-,CASSQVVFGGSGANVLTF
TRBV5-1,-,CASSSMSSDEQFF
TRBV5-1,-,CASSLTSFRTDTQYF
TRBV4-1,-,CASSQSTSGQFYEQYF
TRBV27,once,CASSLGGAGNQPQHF
TRBV6-6,-,CASSYSAVYGYTF
TRBV9,-,CASSVEGQGAHYGYTF
TRBV7-9,-,CASSFSLRDRNTEAFF
TRBV10-1,-,CASSRLGGFEDEQFF
TRBV7-8,-,CASSFYRDFGGNQPQHF
TRBV19,-,CASSIEGPGKNIQYF
TRBV6-5,-,CASSYGPGQGKETQYF
TRBV7-2,-,CASSATGGGGPQHF
TRBV19,-,CASSTTGGLNTEAFF
TRBV7-8,-,CASSWDSSGNTIYF
TRBV4-3,few,CASSQEAEETQYF
TRBV7-9,-,CASSPGQAEAFF
TRBV11-2,-,CASSLSRTEAFF
TRBV18,-,CASSPYRQGLFNTGELFF
TRBV2,once,CASTGGIGETQYF
TRBV6-5,-,CASSYSTGIYEQYF
TRBV28,-,CASSGSGGDRGNYGYTF
TRBV2,-,CASSDGRGTEAFF
TRBV5-4,-,CASSPSGGSTEAFF
TRBV7-6,-,CASSLGVAAYNEQFF
TRBV25-1,-,CASSDSGTRYNEQFF
TRBV19,-,CASSSRDSLSGGYTF
TRBV10-3,-,CAIREGQGRNQPQHF
TRBV2,few,CAIGPKYGVMNTEAFF
TRBV7-6,-,CASSLGDRGEKSTEAFF
TRBV5-1,-,CASSPAALRDSPLHF
TRBV19,-,CASTMTGGETQYF
TRBV7-2,-,CASSLTGATGNTIYF
TRBV18,few,CASSPSRGGTNTEAFF
TRBV7-8,-,CASSLEPDRGLNEQFF
TRBV27,-,CASSLTGGRSAFF
TRBV5-8,-,CASSFELSGLYGYTF
TRBV10-3,-,CAISVFTAGDEQFF
TRBV7-8,-,CASSLAYGNTEAFF
TRBV7-2,-,CASRKRGQGRRGFNEQFF
TRBV15,-,CATSRMVAGGNTIYF
TRBV5-1,few,CASSARERLGYTF
TRBV9,-,CASSLALLAGEGTDTQYF
TRBV10-3,-,CASPPLTGGDYGYTF